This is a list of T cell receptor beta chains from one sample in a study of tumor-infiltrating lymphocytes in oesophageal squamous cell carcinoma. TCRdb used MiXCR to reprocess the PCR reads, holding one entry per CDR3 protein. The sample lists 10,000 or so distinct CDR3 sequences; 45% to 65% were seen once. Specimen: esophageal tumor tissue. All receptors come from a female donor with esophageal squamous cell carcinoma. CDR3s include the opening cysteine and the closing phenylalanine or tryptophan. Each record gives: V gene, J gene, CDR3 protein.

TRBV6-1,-,CASSEVGITNGELFF
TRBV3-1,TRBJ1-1,CASSPLEGSSNTEAFF
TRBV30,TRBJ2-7,CAGRRGVAGIFYEQYF
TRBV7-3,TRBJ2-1,CASSLTRLANNEQFF
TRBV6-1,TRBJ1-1,CASIGSRIAEAFF
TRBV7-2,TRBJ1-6,CASSLLRDYEQYF
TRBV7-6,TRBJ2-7,CASSVDRGRGRYEQYF
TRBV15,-,CATSGGGTYEQYF
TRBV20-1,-,CSADGASGSYEQYF
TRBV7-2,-,CASSLGQAAQETQYF
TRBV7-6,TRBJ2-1,CASSPSGGRLVDEQFF
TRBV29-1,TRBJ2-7,CSVNRGQSYEQYF
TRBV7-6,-,CASSSVRTGGSYEQYF
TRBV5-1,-,CASSFWEGGTSGAPYEQYF
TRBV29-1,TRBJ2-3,CSAIRSASTDTQYF
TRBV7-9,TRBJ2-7,CASSLVGEGISDEQYF
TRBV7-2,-,CASSLGVWREQYF
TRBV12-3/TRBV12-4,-,CASSPWTVSEEKLFF
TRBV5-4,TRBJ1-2,CAQTRQGNNYGYTF
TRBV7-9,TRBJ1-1,CASSLPRTEAFF
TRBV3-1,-,CASSPRPAVQETQYF
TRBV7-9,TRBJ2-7,CASSPLNSYEQYF
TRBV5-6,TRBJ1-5,CASSWNRGASNQPQHF
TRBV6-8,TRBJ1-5,CASSRDSNQPQHF
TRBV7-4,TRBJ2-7,CASSLPGHLTYEQYF
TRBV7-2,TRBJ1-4,CASSPRPGQVNEKLFF
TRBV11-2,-,CASSLDMASGTETQYF
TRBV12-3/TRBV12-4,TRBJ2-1,CASSLRVGEHNEQFF
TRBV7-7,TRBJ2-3,CASSFTNTDTQYF
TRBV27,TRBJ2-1,CASSLKGGYNEQFF
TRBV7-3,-,CASSLSGGGAEQFF
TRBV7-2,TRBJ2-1,CASTPGQSYNEQFF
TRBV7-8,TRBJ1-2,CASSLRTGNYGYTF
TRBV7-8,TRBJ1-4,CASSLGAGLEKLFF
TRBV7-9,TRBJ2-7,CASSLAIGQKFF
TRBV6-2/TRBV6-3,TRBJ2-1,CASKTLTEAFF
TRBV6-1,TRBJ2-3,CASSEWGTTQYF
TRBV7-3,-,CASKKREDSYEQYF
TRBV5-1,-,CASSLAGLIYEQFF
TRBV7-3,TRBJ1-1,CASSLTNTEAFF
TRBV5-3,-,CASSLASANTGELFF
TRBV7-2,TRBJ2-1,CASSLEGGVYNEQFF
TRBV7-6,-,CASSINRQETQYF
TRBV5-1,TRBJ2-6,CASSWTSDRSGANVLTF
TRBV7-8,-,CASSPRGQGIYEQYF
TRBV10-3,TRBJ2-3,CAIGPAPDTQYF